This is a list of T cell receptor beta chains from one sample in a study of T cells in Graves' hyperthyroidism and ophthalmopathy. TCRdb recomputed calls from the multiplex PCR reads with MiXCR, one row per CDR3 protein. The table shows about 400,000 distinct CDR3 sequences, with 15% to 19% occurring only once. The source material was blood. Source of these receptors: a young woman with Graves' hyperthyroidism. Each CDR3 is given with its conserved first and last residue. The order of the fields is CDR3 length, V gene, D gene, clone size, J gene, CDR3 DNA, CDR3 protein. A D gene is named only where the DNA matches it firmly. Not every row has a clone size; where given, it reads once, few, many or a size class.

length: 16
V: TRBV28
D: TRBD1
size: many
J: TRBJ2-5
DNA: TGTGCCAGCAGTTTAGGACAGGGGGCGCTTAGAGAGACCCAGTACTTC
CDR3: CASSLGQGALRETQYF

length: 15
V: TRBV12-3/TRBV12-4
D: -
size: many
J: TRBJ1-1
DNA: TGTGCCAGCAGTCTCGCCCGGGGACCAAACACTGAAGCTTTCTTT
CDR3: CASSLARGPNTEAFF

length: 15
V: TRBV15
D: TRBD2
size: few
J: TRBJ2-5
DNA: TGTGCCACCAGCAGAGATCGGGAGGGGCGCCATCCCTCGCACTTC
CDR3: CATSRDREGRHPSHF

length: 13
V: TRBV7-9
D: -
size: many
J: TRBJ1-2
DNA: TGTGCCAGCAGCTTCCCAGGGGTCTATGGCTACACCTTC
CDR3: CASSFPGVYGYTF

length: 14
V: TRBV29-1
D: -
size: few
J: TRBJ2-5
DNA: TGCAGCGCCAGTGGTGGGGACTCCAAAGAGACCCAGTACTTC
CDR3: CSASGGDSKETQYF

length: 13
V: TRBV12-3/TRBV12-4
D: TRBD2
size: -
J: TRBJ2-1
DNA: TGTGCCTTAGCGGGAGGTACCTACAATGAGCAGTTCTTC
CDR3: CALAGGTYNEQFF

length: 14
V: TRBV6-1
D: -
size: many
J: TRBJ2-3
DNA: TGTGCCAGCAGGGACTCACTTAGCACAGATACGCAGTATTTT
CDR3: CASRDSLSTDTQYF

length: 14
V: TRBV6-5
D: -
size: many
J: TRBJ1-2
DNA: TGTGCCAGCAGTTACTCTTTGGACAGCTATGGCTACACCTTC
CDR3: CASSYSLDSYGYTF

length: 16
V: TRBV10-3
D: TRBD2
size: -
J: TRBJ2-1
DNA: TGTGCCATCAGTGAGTCTCTAGCGGGGGTTAGTAATGAGCAGTTCTTC
CDR3: CAISESLAGVSNEQFF

length: 16
V: TRBV7-9
D: -
size: -
J: TRBJ1-1
DNA: TGTGCCAGCAGCCTGAAGGGCACGTCGGGATCTTCTGAAGCTTTCTTT
CDR3: CASSLKGTSGSSEAFF